These T cell receptor beta chains were read from a single sample in a study of blood T cell repertoires in COVID-19. Sequencing used immunoSEQ multiplex PCR; TCRdb keeps in-frame clones, though not all of them. The table shows 110,000 to 150,000 clones, with roughly 90% occurring only once. Source material: peripheral blood. The receptors originated from a man in his fifties or sixties with active or convalescent COVID-19. CDR3s leave out the opening cysteine and the closing phenylalanine or tryptophan. Each record gives: V gene, clone size, J gene, CDR3 protein. Not every row has a clone size; where given, it reads once, few, many or a size class.

TRBV5-4	.	TRBJ1-5	ASSPGTGSNQPQH
TRBV4-1	once	TRBJ2-3	ASSQDYRERDTQY
TRBV13	.	TRBJ2-3	ASLQGNRDTQY
TRBV19	.	TRBJ2-1	ASNRAGAGFYEQF
TRBV24-1	.	TRBJ1-2	ATSDLDSTGYT
TRBV5-1	once	TRBJ2-2	ASKVTSGSLNTGELF
TRBV29-1	.	TRBJ1-1	SVGPGMNTEAF
TRBV11-2	.	TRBJ2-7	ASSFSGRAYEQY
TRBV10-2	.	TRBJ2-1	ASAKGAELPGNEQF
TRBV3-1/TRBV3-2	.	TRBJ2-7	ASSQSGRAAEQY
TRBV2	.	TRBJ1-4	ASSGDTSTNEKLF
TRBV10-3	.	TRBJ2-1	AISEVALAVMGDEQF
TRBV6-5	once	TRBJ2-7	ASSYSPGTVSHEQY
TRBV2	.	TRBJ2-7	ASFPWQLAERGKTYEQY
TRBV7-9	once	TRBJ2-7	ASSLERITYEQY
TRBV28	few	TRBJ2-1	ASSFFGLAGFNEQF
TRBV4-1	.	TRBJ2-6	ASSQWERTSGANVLT
TRBV27	.	TRBJ2-7	ASIRQAGDEQY
TRBV10-3	.	TRBJ2-1	AISASGGSYNEQF
TRBV5-1	few	TRBJ2-2	ASSPAGDDTGELF
TRBV19	.	TRBJ2-7	ATQIRRDPYEQY
TRBV5-5	.	TRBJ2-7	ASSLSGGSYEQY
TRBV19	.	TRBJ2-2	ASSKEGLANTGELF
TRBV28	.	TRBJ1-5	ASSFRQFLGAQH
TRBV27	.	TRBJ1-5	ASSLSTGPNQPQH
TRBV24-1	.	TRBJ1-4	ATSDSQTGSREKLF
TRBV9	once	TRBJ1-1	ASSGGTLNTEAF
TRBV6-6	.	TRBJ1-2	AILLQGQGGYT
TRBV18	once	TRBJ2-7	ASSTSGGYEQY
TRBV19	once	TRBJ2-5	ASSGVAGAQETQY
TRBV2	.	TRBJ1-6	ASRADGYNSPLH
TRBV5-8	.	TRBJ1-5	ASSTLQGARGQPQH
TRBV5-1	.	TRBJ2-5	ASSYGTGPLQETQY
TRBV7-2	.	TRBJ2-7	ASSFYAGKAYEQY
TRBV27	once	TRBJ2-3	ASSLSSPGLAGRDTQY
TRBV28	once	TRBJ2-1	ASSFLDRANSNEQF
TRBV28	.	TRBJ2-7	ASRVGVSREQY
TRBV24-1	few	TRBJ1-2	ATRMGGGGYT
TRBV6-5	.	TRBJ1-4	ASSYRGAGPKEKLF
TRBV4-2	.	TRBJ2-1	ASSLGTSGQQF
TRBV18	few	TRBJ2-7	ASSPGPGRGQQNSYEQY
TRBV6-5	.	TRBJ2-1	ASSYSIATSGREF
TRBV29-1	.	TRBJ2-4	SVRGQRGSKNIQY
TRBV29-1	.	TRBJ1-1	STQRSTEAF
TRBV6-6	.	TRBJ2-2	ATRTGGFTGELF
TRBV2	.	TRBJ2-6	ASKQDRTSSGANVLT
TRBV7-9	.	TRBJ1-5	ASSLGTGKNQPQH
TRBV20-1	.	TRBJ2-2	SASKGLATGELF
TRBV7-8	.	TRBJ1-1	ASSFDRVGTEAF
TRBV15	.	TRBJ2-5	ATSRDPGQETQY
TRBV18	once	TRBJ2-2	ASSLTSGVNTGELF
TRBV21-1	.	TRBJ2-7	ASSKGLAGDEQY